A few counts support the clone carrying this TCR beta chain. V lost 0 bases to trimming and J lost 0 bases, with 10 bases between them. CDR3 length equals 15 residues. Per the germline V gene, CDR1 is GTSNPN and CDR2 is SVGIG (reference sequence). This sample is drawn from a study of beta chain features in type 1 diabetes. The entirety of the isolated RNA underwent reverse transcription, so expressed TCRB transcripts were sequenced. The assay was immunoSEQ multiplex PCR, and TCRdb's table has in-frame clones only and misses some. The sample shows about half a million clones, around 28% of them seen only once.

The sequence came from a man between 18 and 29 years old in good health. This chain joins TRBV30 and TRBJ2-3; no definite D call. The sequencing input was naive CD4+ T cells from blood. The CDR3 DNA is TGTGCCTGGAGTGTGGGCAGGCCTAGCACAGATACGCAGTATTTT. Protein sequence: CAWSVGRPSTDTQYF.